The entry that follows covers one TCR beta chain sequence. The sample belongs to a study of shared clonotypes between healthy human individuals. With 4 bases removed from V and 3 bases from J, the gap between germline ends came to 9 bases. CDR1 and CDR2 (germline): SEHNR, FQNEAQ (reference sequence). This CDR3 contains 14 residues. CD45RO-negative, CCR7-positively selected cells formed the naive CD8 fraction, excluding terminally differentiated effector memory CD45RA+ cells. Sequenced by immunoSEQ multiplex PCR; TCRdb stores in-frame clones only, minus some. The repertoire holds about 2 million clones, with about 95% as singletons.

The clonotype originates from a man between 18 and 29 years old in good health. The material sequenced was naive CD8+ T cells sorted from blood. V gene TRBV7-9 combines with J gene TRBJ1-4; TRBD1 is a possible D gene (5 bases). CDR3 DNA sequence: TGTGCCAGCAGCTCAGGGTACCCTAATGAAAAACTGTTTTTT. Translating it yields CASSSGYPNEKLFF.